This T cell receptor beta chain was retrieved from a study of cytomegalovirus exposure and HLA in healthy donors. 60 Vbeta and 13 Jbeta primers were used in PCR. Measured with immunoSEQ multiplex PCR; TCRdb has only the in-frame clones, and not every one. The data show under 200,000 clones, about 80% seen once. The CDR3 contains 12 residues. The V and J ends lost 0 bases and 8 bases respectively, with 7 bases between them. Germline V gene lookup returns CDR1 SGHAT and CDR2 FQDESV (reference sequence). The genes are TRBV11-1 and TRBJ1-1; D gene unclear. The sequence derives from a man in his fifties or sixties in good health and CMV-seropositive. What was sequenced was PBMCs. The CDR3 nucleotides are TGTGCCAGCAGCTTAGCACGTAGAGAAGCTTTCTTT. Translated, it gives CASSLARREAFF.